This TCR beta chain is drawn from a study of T cell changes during pregnancy in multiple sclerosis. Libraries were prepared by immunoSEQ multiplex PCR; TCRdb keeps only in-frame clonotypes and omits some of them. This table holds about 130,000 clones, roughly 95% found once. The CDR3 sequence is 15 residues long. In germline, CDR1 is SNHLY, CDR2 FYNNEI. V lost 7 bases to trimming and J lost 0 bases; unmatched junction nucleotides: 9. This chain connects TRBV2 to TRBJ2-7, with 7 bases that match TRBD1. The sequence came from a female donor with multiple sclerosis, enrolled in a pregnancy study. The starting material was peripheral blood, obtained after pregnancy. CDR3 bases: TGTGCCAGCATAGTACAGGGGTTGAGCTCCTACGAGCAGTACTTC. Translation gives CASIVQGLSSYEQYF.